Listed below are T cell receptor beta chains from one sample, sequenced in a study of CD8 T cells in Susac syndrome. MiXCR was run by TCRdb on the immunoSEQ multiplex PCR reads, yielding one entry per CDR3 protein. The sample gives 20,000 to 25,000 distinct CDR3 sequences, roughly 93% of which show up once; roughly 0.28% is in the top ten. The sample comprised CD8+ T cells from PBMCs. All receptors come from a human donor in good health. The CDR3 runs from the conserved cysteine through the conserved F or W. The order of the fields is V gene, clone size, J gene, D gene, CDR3 DNA, CDR3 protein. A D gene is named only where the DNA matches it firmly. Some rows mark clone size as missing; the rest say once, few, many or name a class of expanded clone.

v_gene: TRBV7-9
abundance: NA
j_gene: TRBJ2-1
d_gene: NA
CDR3nt: TGTGCCAGCAGCTGGGGTTTCGATGAGCAGTTCTTC
CDR3aa: CASSWGFDEQFF

v_gene: TRBV20-1
abundance: once
j_gene: TRBJ2-7
d_gene: TRBD1
CDR3nt: TGCAGTGCTAGGGGACCCGGGACAGGAATGTACGAGCAGTACTTC
CDR3aa: CSARGPGTGMYEQYF

v_gene: TRBV6-2/TRBV6-3
abundance: NA
j_gene: TRBJ2-2
d_gene: NA
CDR3nt: TGTGCCAGCTGTTTTAACCCCCCGGGTGGCACCGGGGAGCTGTTTTTT
CDR3aa: CASCFNPPGGTGELFF

v_gene: TRBV5-1
abundance: NA
j_gene: TRBJ1-5
d_gene: TRBD1
CDR3nt: TGCGCCAGCAGCCCGACAGGGCTCAATCAGCCCCAGCATTTT
CDR3aa: CASSPTGLNQPQHF

v_gene: TRBV19
abundance: NA
j_gene: TRBJ1-5
d_gene: NA
CDR3nt: TGTGCCAGTAGTACGGACAGAAACGATCAGCCCCAGCATTTT
CDR3aa: CASSTDRNDQPQHF

v_gene: TRBV29-1
abundance: NA
j_gene: TRBJ1-3
d_gene: NA
CDR3nt: TGCAGCGTTGAAGGGGGACACGGAGGCTCTGGAAACACCATATATTTT
CDR3aa: CSVEGGHGGSGNTIYF

v_gene: TRBV11-2
abundance: NA
j_gene: TRBJ1-2
d_gene: TRBD1
CDR3nt: TGTGCCAGCAGCTTATTCCGTAGCCGGGACAGGGTGGACTATGGCTACACCTTC
CDR3aa: CASSLFRSRDRVDYGYTF

v_gene: TRBV4-3
abundance: NA
j_gene: TRBJ2-5
d_gene: TRBD2
CDR3nt: TGCGCCAGCAGCCAAGATGGGGGAACTAGCGGGGGAGGAGAGACCCAGTACTTC
CDR3aa: CASSQDGGTSGGGETQYF

v_gene: TRBV15
abundance: NA
j_gene: TRBJ2-1
d_gene: NA
CDR3nt: TGTGCCTCCGGGGGCCTGGGGGACAATGAGCAGTTCTTC
CDR3aa: CASGGLGDNEQFF

v_gene: TRBV15
abundance: NA
j_gene: TRBJ2-1
d_gene: NA
CDR3nt: TGTGCCACCAGCAGGACAAGACAGGCCACCTACAATGAGCAGTTCTTC
CDR3aa: CATSRTRQATYNEQFF

v_gene: TRBV27
abundance: NA
j_gene: TRBJ2-3
d_gene: TRBD2
CDR3nt: TGTGCCAGCACCTGGGGGGGGAACCGAGGAGATACGCAGTATTTT
CDR3aa: CASTWGGNRGDTQYF

v_gene: TRBV7-7
abundance: few
j_gene: TRBJ2-7
d_gene: TRBD1
CDR3nt: TGTGCCAGCAGCCCAGGACAGGGAACGAAGCAGTACTTC
CDR3aa: CASSPGQGTKQYF

v_gene: TRBV4-3
abundance: NA
j_gene: TRBJ1-2
d_gene: TRBD1
CDR3nt: TGCGCCAGCAGCCAAGATAGGCAGGGGGCCAATGGCTACACCTTC
CDR3aa: CASSQDRQGANGYTF

v_gene: TRBV5-4
abundance: NA
j_gene: TRBJ1-1
d_gene: NA
CDR3nt: TGTGCCAGCAGCTTGCGCTTTGGGACCCGGGATACTGAAGCTTTCTTT
CDR3aa: CASSLRFGTRDTEAFF

v_gene: TRBV11-2
abundance: NA
j_gene: TRBJ2-1
d_gene: TRBD2
CDR3nt: TGTGCCAGCAGCTTAGCTAAGCGGGGGTCGGGGAATGAGCAGTTCTTC
CDR3aa: CASSLAKRGSGNEQFF

v_gene: TRBV9
abundance: NA
j_gene: TRBJ2-3
d_gene: NA
CDR3nt: TGTGCCAGCAGCGCCACCTGGGACAAACCATACACAGATACGCAGTATTTT
CDR3aa: CASSATWDKPYTDTQYF

v_gene: TRBV6-5
abundance: NA
j_gene: TRBJ1-4
d_gene: NA
CDR3nt: TGTGCCAGCAGTTCCAGGGGCGTGAATGAAAAACTGTTTTTT
CDR3aa: CASSSRGVNEKLFF

v_gene: TRBV20-1
abundance: NA
j_gene: TRBJ2-6
d_gene: NA
CDR3nt: TGCAGTGCTAGATATGGACAGGGGGCCAACGTCCTGACTTTC
CDR3aa: CSARYGQGANVLTF

v_gene: TRBV5-1
abundance: NA
j_gene: TRBJ2-1
d_gene: TRBD2
CDR3nt: TGCGCCAGCAGCTTGGCCAGCGGGGGGACGTTACGGAATGAGCAGTTCTTC
CDR3aa: CASSLASGGTLRNEQFF

v_gene: TRBV7-9
abundance: NA
j_gene: TRBJ2-1
d_gene: TRBD2
CDR3nt: TGTGCCAGCAGCTTGGGACTAGCGGGGGGAACTCTCTACAATGAGCAGTTCTTC
CDR3aa: CASSLGLAGGTLYNEQFF

v_gene: TRBV6-6
abundance: few
j_gene: TRBJ1-2
d_gene: NA
CDR3nt: TGTGCCACCCAGGACACAGCAGGGAGTAGCTATGGCTACACCTTC
CDR3aa: CATQDTAGSSYGYTF

v_gene: TRBV6-1
abundance: few
j_gene: TRBJ2-7
d_gene: TRBD1
CDR3nt: TGTGCCAGCAGTGAAGGGGGACAGGGCTGGATCACCTACGAGCAGTACTTC
CDR3aa: CASSEGGQGWITYEQYF

v_gene: TRBV20-1
abundance: NA
j_gene: TRBJ2-3
d_gene: NA
CDR3nt: TGCAGTGCCCGCGCGATAGATACGCAGTATTTT
CDR3aa: CSARAIDTQYF

v_gene: TRBV15
abundance: NA
j_gene: TRBJ2-6
d_gene: NA
CDR3nt: TGTGCCACCAGCAGAGCTCCGGGGGCTGGGGCCAACGTCCTGACTTTC
CDR3aa: CATSRAPGAGANVLTF

v_gene: TRBV2
abundance: NA
j_gene: TRBJ2-3
d_gene: TRBD1
CDR3nt: TGTGCCAGCAGTGTACCCAGGGACAGGAGCACAGATACGCAGTATTTT
CDR3aa: CASSVPRDRSTDTQYF